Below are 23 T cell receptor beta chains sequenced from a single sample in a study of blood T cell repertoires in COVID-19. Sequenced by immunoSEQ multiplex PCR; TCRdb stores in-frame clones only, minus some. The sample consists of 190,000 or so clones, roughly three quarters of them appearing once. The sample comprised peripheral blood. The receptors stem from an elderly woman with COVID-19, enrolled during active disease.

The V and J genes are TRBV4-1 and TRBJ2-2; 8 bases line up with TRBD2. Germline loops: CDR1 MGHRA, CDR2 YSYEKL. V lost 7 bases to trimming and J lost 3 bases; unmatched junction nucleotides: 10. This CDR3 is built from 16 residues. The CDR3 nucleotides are TGCGCCAGCACCTATTCGGGGGGGCCGGACACCGGGGAGCTGTTTTTT. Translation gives CASTYSGGPDTGELFF.

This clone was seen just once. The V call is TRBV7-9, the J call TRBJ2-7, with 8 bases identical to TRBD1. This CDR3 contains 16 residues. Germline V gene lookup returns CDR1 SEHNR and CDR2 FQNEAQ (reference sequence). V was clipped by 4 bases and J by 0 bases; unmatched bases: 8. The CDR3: CASSSLRGPSSYEQYF. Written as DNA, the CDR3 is TGTGCCAGCAGCTCCCTCAGGGGGCCAAGCTCCTACGAGCAGTACTTC.

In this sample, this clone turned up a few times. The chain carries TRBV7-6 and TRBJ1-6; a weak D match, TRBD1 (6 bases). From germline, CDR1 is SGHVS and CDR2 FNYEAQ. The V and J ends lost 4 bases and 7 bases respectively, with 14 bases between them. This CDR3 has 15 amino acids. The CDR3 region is CASSYQGWGNSPLHF. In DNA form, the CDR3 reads TGTGCCAGCAGCTATCAGGGGTGGGGCAATTCACCCCTCCACTTT.

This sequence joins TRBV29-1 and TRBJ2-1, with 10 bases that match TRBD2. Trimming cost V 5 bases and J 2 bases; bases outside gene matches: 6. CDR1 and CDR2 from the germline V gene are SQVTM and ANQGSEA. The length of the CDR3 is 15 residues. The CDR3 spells CSVPLSGGAYNEQFF. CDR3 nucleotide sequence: TGCAGCGTTCCACTAAGCGGGGGGGCCTACAATGAGCAGTTCTTC.

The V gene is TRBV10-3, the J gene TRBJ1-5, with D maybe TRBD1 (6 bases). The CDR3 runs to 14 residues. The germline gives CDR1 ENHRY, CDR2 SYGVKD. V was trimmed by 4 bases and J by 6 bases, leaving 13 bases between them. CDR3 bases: TGTGCCATCAGTGTACAGGGTAGGAGTCAGCCCCAGCATTTT. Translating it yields CAISVQGRSQPQHF.

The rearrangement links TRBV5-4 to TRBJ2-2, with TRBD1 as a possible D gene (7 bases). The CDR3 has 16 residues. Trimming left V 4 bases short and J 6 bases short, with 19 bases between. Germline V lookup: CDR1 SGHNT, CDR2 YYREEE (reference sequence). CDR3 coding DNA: TGTGCCAGCAGCCCGGCCGGAGGGGGCTTCCCCGGGGAGCTGTTTTTT. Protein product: CASSPAGGGFPGELFF.

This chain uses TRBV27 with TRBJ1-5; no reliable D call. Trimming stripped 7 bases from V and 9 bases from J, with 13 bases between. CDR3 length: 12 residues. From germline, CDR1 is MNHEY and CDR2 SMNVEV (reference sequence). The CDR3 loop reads CASMAVGGPQHF. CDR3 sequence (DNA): TGTGCCAGCATGGCTGTTGGAGGGCCCCAGCATTTT.

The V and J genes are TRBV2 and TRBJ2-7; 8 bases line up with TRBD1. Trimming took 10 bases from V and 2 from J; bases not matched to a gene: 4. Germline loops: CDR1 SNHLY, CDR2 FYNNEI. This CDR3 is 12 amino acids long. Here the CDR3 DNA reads TGTGCCACCGGACAGGGTACCTACGAGCAGTACTTC. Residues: CATGQGTYEQYF.

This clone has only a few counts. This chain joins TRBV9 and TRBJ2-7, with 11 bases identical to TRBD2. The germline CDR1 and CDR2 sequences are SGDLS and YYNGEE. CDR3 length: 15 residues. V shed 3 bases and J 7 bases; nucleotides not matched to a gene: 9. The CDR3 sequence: CASSALSGGAGEQYF. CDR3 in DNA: TGTGCCAGCAGCGCACTTAGCGGGGGGGCCGGGGAGCAGTACTTC.

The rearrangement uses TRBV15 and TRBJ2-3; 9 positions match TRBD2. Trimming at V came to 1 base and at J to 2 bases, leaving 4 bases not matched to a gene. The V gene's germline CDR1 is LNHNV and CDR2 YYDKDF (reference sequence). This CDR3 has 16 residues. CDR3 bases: TGTGCCACCAGCAGAGGCCTAGCGGGATTCACAGATACGCAGTATTTT. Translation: CATSRGLAGFTDTQYF.

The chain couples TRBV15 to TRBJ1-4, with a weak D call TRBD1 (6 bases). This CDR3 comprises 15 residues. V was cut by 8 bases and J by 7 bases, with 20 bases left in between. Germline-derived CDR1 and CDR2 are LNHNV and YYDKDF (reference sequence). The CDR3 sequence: CATGGYRGGGEKLFF. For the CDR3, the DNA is TGTGCCACCGGCGGTTATCGGGGGGGCGGTGAAAAACTGTTTTTT.

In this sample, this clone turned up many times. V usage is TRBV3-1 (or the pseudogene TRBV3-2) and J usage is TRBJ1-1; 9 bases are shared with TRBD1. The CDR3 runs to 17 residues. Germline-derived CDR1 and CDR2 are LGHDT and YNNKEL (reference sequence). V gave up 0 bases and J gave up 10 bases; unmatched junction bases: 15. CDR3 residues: CASSQDPETGGRGAAFF. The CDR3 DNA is TGTGCCAGCAGCCAAGATCCGGAGACAGGGGGAAGGGGAGCAGCTTTCTTT.

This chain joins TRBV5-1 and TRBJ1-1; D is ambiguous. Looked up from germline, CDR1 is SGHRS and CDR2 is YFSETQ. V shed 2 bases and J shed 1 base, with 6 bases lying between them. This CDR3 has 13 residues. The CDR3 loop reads CASSFDTNTEAFF. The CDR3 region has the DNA TGCGCCAGCAGCTTTGACACGAACACTGAAGCTTTCTTT.

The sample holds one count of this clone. The CDR3 here is CASSPWTATNEKLFF. CDR3 coding DNA: TGTGCCAGCAGTCCGTGGACTGCAACTAATGAAAAACTGTTTTTT. The chain combines TRBV28 with TRBJ1-4; no reliable D call. V lost 5 bases, J lost 0 bases, and 10 bases lay in between. Germline CDR1 reads MDHEN; CDR2 reads SYDVKM. The CDR3 sequence is 15 residues long.

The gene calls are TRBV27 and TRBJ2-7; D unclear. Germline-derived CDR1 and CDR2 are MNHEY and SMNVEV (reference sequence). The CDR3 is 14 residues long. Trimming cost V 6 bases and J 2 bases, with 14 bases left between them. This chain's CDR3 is CASRITHGAYEQYF. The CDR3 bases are TGTGCCAGCAGGATCACCCACGGAGCCTACGAGCAGTACTTC.

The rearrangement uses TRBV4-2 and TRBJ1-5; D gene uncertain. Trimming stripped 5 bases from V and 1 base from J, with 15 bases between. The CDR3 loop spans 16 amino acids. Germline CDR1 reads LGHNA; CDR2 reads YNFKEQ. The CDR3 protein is CASSSGGDDSNQPQHF. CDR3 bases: TGTGCCAGCAGCTCAGGAGGTGATGACAGCAATCAGCCCCAGCATTTT.

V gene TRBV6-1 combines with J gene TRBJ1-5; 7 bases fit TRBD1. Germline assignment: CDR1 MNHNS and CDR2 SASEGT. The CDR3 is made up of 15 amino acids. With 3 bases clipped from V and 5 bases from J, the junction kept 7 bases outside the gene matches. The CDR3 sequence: CASSEFGGGDQPQHF. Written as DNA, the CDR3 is TGTGCCAGCAGTGAGTTCGGAGGGGGCGATCAGCCCCAGCATTTT.

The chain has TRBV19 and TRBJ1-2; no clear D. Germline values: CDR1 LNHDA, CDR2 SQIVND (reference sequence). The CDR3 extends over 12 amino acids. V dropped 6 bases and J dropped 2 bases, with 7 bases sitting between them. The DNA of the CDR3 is TGTGCCAGTAGCCGACAAAACTATGGCTACACCTTC. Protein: CASSRQNYGYTF. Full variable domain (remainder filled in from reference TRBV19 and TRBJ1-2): DGGITQSPKYLFRKEGQNVTLSCEQNLNHDAMYWYRQDPGQGLRLIYYSQIVNDFQKGDIAEGYSVSREKKESFPLTVTSAQKNPTAFYLCASSRQNYGYTFGSGTRLTVV.

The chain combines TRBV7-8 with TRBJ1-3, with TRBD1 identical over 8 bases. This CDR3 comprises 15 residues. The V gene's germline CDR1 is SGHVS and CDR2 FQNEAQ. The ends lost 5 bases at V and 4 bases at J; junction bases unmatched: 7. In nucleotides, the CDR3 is TGTGCCAGCAGCCTCCGGACAGGGTACGGAAACACCATATATTTT. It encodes CASSLRTGYGNTIYF.

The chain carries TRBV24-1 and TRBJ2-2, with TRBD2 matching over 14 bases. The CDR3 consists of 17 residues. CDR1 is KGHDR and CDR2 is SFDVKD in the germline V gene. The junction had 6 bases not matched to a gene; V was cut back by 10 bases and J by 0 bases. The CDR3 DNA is TGTGCCACTTCCGGGACTAGCGGGGGCCCGAACACCGGGGAGCTGTTTTTT. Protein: CATSGTSGGPNTGELFF.

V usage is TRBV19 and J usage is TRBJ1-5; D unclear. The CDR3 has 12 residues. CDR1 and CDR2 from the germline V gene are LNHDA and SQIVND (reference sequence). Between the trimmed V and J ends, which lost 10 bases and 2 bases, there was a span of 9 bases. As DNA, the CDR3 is TGTGCCACCACTCGGGGCAATCAGCCCCAGCATTTT. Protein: CATTRGNQPQHF.

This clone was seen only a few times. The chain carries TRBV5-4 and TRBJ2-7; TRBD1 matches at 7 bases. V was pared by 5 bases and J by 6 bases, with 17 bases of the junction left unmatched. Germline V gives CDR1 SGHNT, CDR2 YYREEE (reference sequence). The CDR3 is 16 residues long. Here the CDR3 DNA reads TGTGCCAGCAGTAACAACTTAGACAGGGTTGTCTCCGAGCAGTACTTC. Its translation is CASSNNLDRVVSEQYF.

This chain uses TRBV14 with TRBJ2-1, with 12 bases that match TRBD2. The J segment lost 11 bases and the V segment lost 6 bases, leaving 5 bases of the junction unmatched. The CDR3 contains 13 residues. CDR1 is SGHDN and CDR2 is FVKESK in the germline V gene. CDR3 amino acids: CASRLAGGPKQFF. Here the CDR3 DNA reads TGTGCCAGCAGACTAGCGGGGGGTCCCAAGCAGTTCTTC.